Listed here are 19 T cell receptor beta chains from one sample, sequenced in a study of T cells in pancreatic ductal adenocarcinoma. Repertoires were generated with immunoSEQ multiplex PCR, while TCRdb's copy carries only in-frame clones and drops some. In the table there are about 98,000 clones, 90% to 95% of which are singletons. Selected pancreatic ductal adenocarcinoma patients had undergone surgery without neoadjuvant therapy. Material: PBMCs. All receptors derive from a human donor with pancreatic ductal adenocarcinoma.

J is TRBJ2-1 and V is TRBV5-1; 9 bases fit TRBD2. This CDR3 is built from 14 residues. CDR1 is SGHRS, CDR2 YFSETQ, per germline. The J segment lost 8 bases and the V segment lost 2 bases, leaving 5 bases of the junction unmatched. DNA for the CDR3: TGCGCCAGCAGCTTTGCGGGAGGGCACGATGAGCAGTTCTTC. Amino acid sequence: CASSFAGGHDEQFF.

The gene calls are TRBV13 and TRBJ1-3, with 7 bases aligning to TRBD1. The CDR3 has 15 residues. Germline assignment: CDR1 PRHDT and CDR2 FYEKMQ (reference sequence). V dropped 4 bases and J dropped 2; count of bases not matched to a gene: 5. As DNA, the CDR3 is TGTGCCAGCAGCTACGGAGGGGGCACTGGAAACACCATATATTTT. Residues: CASSYGGGTGNTIYF.

The chain carries TRBV28 and TRBJ2-7, with D possibly TRBD1 on 5 matching bases. This CDR3 contains 15 residues. Germline assignment: CDR1 MDHEN and CDR2 SYDVKM. V lost 5 bases to trimming and J lost 5 bases, with 19 bases between them. DNA of the CDR3: TGTGCCAGCAGTACTGCTGGGGCCCGCGGCGACGAGCAGTACTTC. Translated, it gives CASSTAGARGDEQYF.

The V and J genes are TRBV11-3 and TRBJ2-1; D might be TRBD2 (6 bases). Germline V CDR1 and CDR2: SGHNT, YENEEA. This CDR3 has 12 residues. V was cut by 5 bases and J by 9 bases, with 11 bases left in between. DNA for the CDR3: TGTGCCAGCAGCCGTCCAGCGGGTGAGCAGTTCTTC. Translation: CASSRPAGEQFF.

The chain uses TRBV27 and TRBJ2-7, with a tentative D call TRBD1 (5 bases). V lost 6 bases, J lost 2 bases, and 11 bases lay in between. CDR3 length: 13 residues. The V gene's germline CDR1 is MNHEY and CDR2 SMNVEV (reference sequence). The CDR3 here is CASSWTPTYEQYF. For the CDR3, the DNA is TGTGCCAGCAGCTGGACACCTACCTACGAGCAGTACTTC.

V usage is TRBV4-1 and J usage is TRBJ2-7; D is possibly TRBD1 (6 bases). Trimming shortened V by 6 bases and J by 6 bases, and 24 bases separated the two germline ends. This CDR3 is 16 amino acids long. Germline-derived CDR1 and CDR2 are MGHRA and YSYEKL. CDR3 nucleotides: TGCGCCAGCAGTCGTACAGGGATAGGGGCCCTTGGCGAGCAGTACTTC. It is translated as CASSRTGIGALGEQYF.

The chain carries TRBV5-1 and TRBJ2-1; 7 bases are shared with TRBD2. Germline V gene sequence: CDR1 SGHRS, CDR2 YFSETQ. The CDR3 has 15 residues. With V trimmed by 4 bases and J by 0 bases, 4 bases remained unmatched. This CDR3 is CASSPGGSSYNEQFF. In DNA form, the CDR3 reads TGCGCCAGCAGCCCGGGAGGTAGCTCCTACAATGAGCAGTTCTTC.

This sequence joins TRBV29-1 and TRBJ2-2; TRBD1 matches 8 bases. The CDR3 runs 15 residues. The V and J ends lost 6 bases and 1 base, in that order; junction bases with no gene match: 7. Germline CDR1 SQVTM, CDR2 ANQGSEA. The CDR3: CSVASGTGNTGELFF. The CDR3 DNA reads TGCAGCGTGGCCTCAGGGACAGGGAACACCGGGGAGCTGTTTTTT.

The chain carries TRBV7-7 and TRBJ2-2, with TRBD1 matching 7 bases. The CDR3 has 14 residues. CDR1 is SSHAT, CDR2 FNYEAQ, per germline (reference sequence). Trimming removed 7 bases from V and 7 bases from J; junction bases left unmatched: 9. CDR3 sequence reads: CASKKNRGSGELFF. CDR3 DNA sequence: TGTGCCAGCAAAAAGAACAGGGGCAGCGGGGAGCTGTTTTTT.

The chain is built from TRBV14 and TRBJ2-1, with 7 bases lining up with TRBD2. Unmatched junction bases numbered 18, after V lost 3 bases and J lost 7 bases. This CDR3 comprises 18 residues. Germline V gene sequence: CDR1 SGHDN, CDR2 FVKESK. The CDR3 loop reads CASSHGSPAGRPKNEQFF. CDR3 bases: TGTGCCAGCAGCCATGGTAGCCCAGCGGGAAGACCGAAAAATGAGCAGTTCTTC.

The V gene is TRBV7-3, the J gene TRBJ2-5, with 8 bases that match TRBD1. Trimming removed 5 bases from V and 2 bases from J; junction bases left unmatched: 7. This CDR3 region has 15 residues. Germline V CDR1 and CDR2: SGHTA, FQGTGA. The CDR3 is CASSPGGTGQETQYF. The DNA for the CDR3 is TGTGCCAGCAGCCCTGGCGGGACAGGACAAGAGACCCAGTACTTC.

The genes are TRBV5-4 and TRBJ2-6; the D is unclear. Germline V gene lookup returns CDR1 SGHNT and CDR2 YYREEE (reference sequence). This CDR3 region has 15 residues. V was pared by 3 bases and J by 4 bases, with 11 bases between. The CDR3 region has the DNA TGTGCCAGCAGCTCCCCCATTCAGGGGGCCAACGTCCTGACTTTC. Its translation: CASSSPIQGANVLTF.

By sample fraction, this clone is medium-sized. The rearrangement links TRBV10-3 to TRBJ2-7; tentatively, D is TRBD1 (5 bases). The V gene's germline CDR1 is ENHRY and CDR2 SYGVKD. This CDR3 has 14 amino acids. Trimming removed 4 bases from V and 5 bases from J, with 15 bases in between. In nucleotides, the CDR3 is TGTGCCATCAGTGCGGAGACAGCTAACGACGAGCAGTACTTC. Protein product: CAISAETANDEQYF.

CDR3: CASSLVRGGKLFF. CDR3 nucleotide sequence: TGCGCCAGCAGCCTCGTAAGGGGTGGAAAACTGTTTTTT. The chain recombines TRBV4-1 with TRBJ1-4; tentative D call: TRBD1 (5 bases). This CDR3 has 13 amino acids. V was cut by 4 bases and J by 10 bases, with 13 bases left in between. Germline lookup yields CDR1 MGHRA and CDR2 YSYEKL.

This chain connects TRBV5-6 to TRBJ2-7; tentatively, D is TRBD1 (5 bases). Trimming shortened V by 1 base and J by 1 base, and 6 bases separated the two germline ends. The CDR3 loop spans 13 amino acids. Per germline, CDR1 SGHDT and CDR2 YYEEEE. For the CDR3, the DNA is TGTGCCAGCAGCTTGACAGGATCCTACGAGCAGTACTTC. It specifies CASSLTGSYEQYF. The whole variable domain, remainder taken from reference TRBV5-6 and TRBJ2-7, is DAGVTQSPTHLIKTRGQQVTLRCSPKSGHDTVSWYQQALGQGPQFIFQYYEEEERQRGNFPDRFSGHQFPNYSSELNVNALLLGDSALYLCASSLTGSYEQYFGPGTRLTVT.

This clone was counted only a few times. The chain carries TRBV18 and TRBJ1-2, with 7 bases identical to TRBD1. Per the germline V gene, CDR1 is KGHSH and CDR2 is LQKENI. V lost 2 bases, J lost 6 bases, and 15 bases stayed unmatched. The CDR3 is 17 residues long. Written as DNA, the CDR3 is TGTGCCAGCTCACCATATGCCCCTACAGGGGCGGGCAATGGCTACACCTTC. This encodes CASSPYAPTGAGNGYTF. Combining the CDR3 with reference TRBV18 and TRBJ1-2 gives the whole variable domain NAGVMQNPRHLVRRRGQEARLRCSPMKGHSHVYWYRQLPEEGLKFMVYLQKENIIDESGMPKERFSAEFPKEGPSILRIQQVVRGDSAAYFCASSPYAPTGAGNGYTFGSGTRLTVV.

The J gene is TRBJ2-2, the V gene TRBV4-2; D is perhaps TRBD2 (6 bases). Deletions cut 0 bases from V and 7 bases from J, with 12 bases between. Germline V lookup: CDR1 LGHNA, CDR2 YNFKEQ. CDR3 size: 15 residues. CDR3 bases: TGTGCCAGCAGCCAAGAATTTTCCGGGAGCGGGGAGCTGTTTTTT. Encoded protein: CASSQEFSGSGELFF.

This clone is a singleton in its sample. This chain joins TRBV9 and TRBJ1-1; D unresolved. The CDR3 loop spans 14 amino acids. Trimming took off 0 bases at V and 1 base at J, with 7 bases between the two ends. CDR1 is SGDLS, CDR2 YYNGEE, per germline. This CDR3 reads CASSVVPENTEAFF. CDR3 DNA sequence: TGTGCCAGCAGCGTAGTTCCAGAGAACACTGAAGCTTTCTTT.

The V and J genes are TRBV28 and TRBJ2-7, with TRBD2 identical over 10 bases. This CDR3 has 13 amino acids. The V gene end was trimmed by 9 bases and the J gene end by 4 bases; junction bases not matched to a gene: 6. CDR1 is MDHEN, CDR2 SYDVKM, per germline. The CDR3 protein is CASKLAGTYEQYF. DNA of the CDR3: TGTGCCAGTAAACTAGCGGGGACTTACGAGCAGTACTTC.